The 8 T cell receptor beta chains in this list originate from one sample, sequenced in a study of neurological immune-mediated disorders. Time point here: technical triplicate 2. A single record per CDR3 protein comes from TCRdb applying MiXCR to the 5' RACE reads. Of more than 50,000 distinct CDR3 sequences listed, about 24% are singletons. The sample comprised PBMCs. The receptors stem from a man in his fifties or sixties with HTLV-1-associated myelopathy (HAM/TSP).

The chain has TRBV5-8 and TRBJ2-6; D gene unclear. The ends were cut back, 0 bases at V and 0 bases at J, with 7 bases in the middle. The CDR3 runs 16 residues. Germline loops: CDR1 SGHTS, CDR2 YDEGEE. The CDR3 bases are TGTGCCAGCAGCTTGGGGGTCTTCTCTGGGGCCAACGTCCTGACTTTC. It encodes CASSLGVFSGANVLTF.

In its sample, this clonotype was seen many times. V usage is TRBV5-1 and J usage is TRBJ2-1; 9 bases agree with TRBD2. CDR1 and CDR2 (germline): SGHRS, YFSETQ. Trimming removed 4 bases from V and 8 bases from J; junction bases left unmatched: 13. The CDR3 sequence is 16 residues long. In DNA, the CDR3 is TGCGCCAGCAGCCCCACAGGCGGGAGGGCTGGGGATGAGCAGTTCTTC. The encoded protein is CASSPTGGRAGDEQFF.

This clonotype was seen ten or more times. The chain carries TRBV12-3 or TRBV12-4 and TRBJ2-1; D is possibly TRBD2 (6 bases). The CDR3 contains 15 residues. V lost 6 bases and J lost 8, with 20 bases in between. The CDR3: CASSLDGGIVDEQFF. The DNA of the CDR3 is TGTGCCAGCAGCCTAGACGGCGGGATCGTGGATGAGCAGTTCTTC.

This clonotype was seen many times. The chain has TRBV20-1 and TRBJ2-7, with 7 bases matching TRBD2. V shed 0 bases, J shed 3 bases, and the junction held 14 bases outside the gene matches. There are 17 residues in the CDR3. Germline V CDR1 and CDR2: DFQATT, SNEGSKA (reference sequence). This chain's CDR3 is CSARDGRAVRKVYEQYF. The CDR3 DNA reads TGCAGTGCTAGAGATGGGAGGGCCGTTAGAAAGGTCTACGAGCAGTACTTC.

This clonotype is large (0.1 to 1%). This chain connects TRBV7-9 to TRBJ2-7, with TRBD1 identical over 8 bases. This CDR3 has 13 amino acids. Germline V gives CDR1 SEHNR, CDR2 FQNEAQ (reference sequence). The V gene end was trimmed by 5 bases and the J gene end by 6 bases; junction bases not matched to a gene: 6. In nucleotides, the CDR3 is TGTGCCAGCAGCCCGGACAGGGAGGCCGAGCAGTACTTC. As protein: CASSPDREAEQYF.

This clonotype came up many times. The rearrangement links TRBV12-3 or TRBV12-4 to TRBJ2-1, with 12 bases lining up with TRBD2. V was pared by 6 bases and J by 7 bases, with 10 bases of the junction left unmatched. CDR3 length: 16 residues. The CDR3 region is CASSSRGLAGLNEQFF. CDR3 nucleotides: TGTGCCAGCAGCTCGCGCGGACTAGCGGGGTTGAATGAGCAGTTCTTC.

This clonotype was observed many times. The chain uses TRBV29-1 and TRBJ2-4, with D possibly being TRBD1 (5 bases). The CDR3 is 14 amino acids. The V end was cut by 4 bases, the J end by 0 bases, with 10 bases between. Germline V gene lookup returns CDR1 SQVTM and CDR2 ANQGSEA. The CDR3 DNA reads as TGCAGCGTTGTAGGACATCTAGCCAAAAACATTCAGTACTTC. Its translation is CSVVGHLAKNIQYF.

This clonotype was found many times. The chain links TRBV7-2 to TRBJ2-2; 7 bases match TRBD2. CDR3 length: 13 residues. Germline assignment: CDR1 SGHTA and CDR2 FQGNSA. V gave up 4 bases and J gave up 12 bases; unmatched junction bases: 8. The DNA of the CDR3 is TGTGCCAGCAGCTCTCCGGTGGGGGGGAAGCTGTTTTTT. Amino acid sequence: CASSSPVGGKLFF.